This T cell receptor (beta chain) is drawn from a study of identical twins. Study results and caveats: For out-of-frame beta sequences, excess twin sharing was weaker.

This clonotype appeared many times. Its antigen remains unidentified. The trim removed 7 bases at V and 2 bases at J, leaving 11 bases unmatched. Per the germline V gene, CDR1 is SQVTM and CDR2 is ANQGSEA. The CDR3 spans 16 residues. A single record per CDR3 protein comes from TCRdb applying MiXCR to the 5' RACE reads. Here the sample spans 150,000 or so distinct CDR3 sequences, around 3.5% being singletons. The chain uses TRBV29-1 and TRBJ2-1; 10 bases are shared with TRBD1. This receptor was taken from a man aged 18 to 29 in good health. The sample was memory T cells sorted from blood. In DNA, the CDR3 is TGCAGCGCCACTCCTCCGGGACAGGGGACCTACAATGAGCAGTTCTTC. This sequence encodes CSATPPGQGTYNEQFF.